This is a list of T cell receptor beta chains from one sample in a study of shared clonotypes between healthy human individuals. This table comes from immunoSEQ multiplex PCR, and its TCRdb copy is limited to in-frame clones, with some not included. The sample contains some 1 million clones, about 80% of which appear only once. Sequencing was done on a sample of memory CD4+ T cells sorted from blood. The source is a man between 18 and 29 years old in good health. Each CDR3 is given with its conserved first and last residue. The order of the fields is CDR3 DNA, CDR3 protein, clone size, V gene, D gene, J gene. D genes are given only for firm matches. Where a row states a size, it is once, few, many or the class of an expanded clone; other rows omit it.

CDR3nt: TGTGCCACCAGCAGAGAGCGGGGGGTCTCCTACGAGCAGTACTTC; CDR3aa: CATSRERGVSYEQYF; abundance: NA; v_gene: TRBV15; d_gene: TRBD2; j_gene: TRBJ2-7
CDR3nt: TGTGCCAGCAGTGAAGGCGGCAGCACAGATACGCAGTATTTT; CDR3aa: CASSEGGSTDTQYF; abundance: NA; v_gene: TRBV25-1; d_gene: NA; j_gene: TRBJ2-3
CDR3nt: TGTGCCAGCAATAGGGCTAGCGGGGGAACAGATACGCAGTATTTT; CDR3aa: CASNRASGGTDTQYF; abundance: few; v_gene: TRBV2; d_gene: TRBD2; j_gene: TRBJ2-3
CDR3nt: TGTGCCAGCAGCCAGGGACAGGGGATGGAGACCCAGTACTTC; CDR3aa: CASSQGQGMETQYF; abundance: once; v_gene: TRBV7-3; d_gene: TRBD1; j_gene: TRBJ2-5
CDR3nt: TGTGCCAGCAGTGACCCTGGCGGACAGGCCTCCTACGAGCAGTACTTC; CDR3aa: CASSDPGGQASYEQYF; abundance: many; v_gene: TRBV2; d_gene: TRBD1; j_gene: TRBJ2-7
CDR3nt: TGTGCCAGCAGTGAAGAAATGGGGCCCTACGAGCAGTACTTC; CDR3aa: CASSEEMGPYEQYF; abundance: once; v_gene: TRBV6-1; d_gene: NA; j_gene: TRBJ2-7
CDR3nt: TGTGCCAGCAGAACCGACGGAAACACCGGGGAGCTGTTTTTT; CDR3aa: CASRTDGNTGELFF; abundance: NA; v_gene: TRBV7-9; d_gene: NA; j_gene: TRBJ2-2
CDR3nt: TGTGCCAGCAGTGGACGTTCTAATGAAAAACTGTTTTTT; CDR3aa: CASSGRSNEKLFF; abundance: NA; v_gene: TRBV2; d_gene: NA; j_gene: TRBJ1-4
CDR3nt: TGCAGTGCTCTGCGGGTCGGTGAAGCTTTCTTT; CDR3aa: CSALRVGEAFF; abundance: NA; v_gene: TRBV20-1; d_gene: NA; j_gene: TRBJ1-1
CDR3nt: TGTGCTAGTGGTTTGAAGAGACAGGGGGTTAGCTCCTACAATGAGCAGTTCTTC; CDR3aa: CASGLKRQGVSSYNEQFF; abundance: few; v_gene: TRBV12-5; d_gene: TRBD1; j_gene: TRBJ2-1
CDR3nt: TGTGCCAGCAGCCCGCGGACTAGCGGGGGGTACAATGAGCAGTTCTTC; CDR3aa: CASSPRTSGGYNEQFF; abundance: NA; v_gene: TRBV9; d_gene: TRBD2; j_gene: TRBJ2-1
CDR3nt: TGTGCCACCAGCAGAGAGACTTACAATGAGCAGTTCTTC; CDR3aa: CATSRETYNEQFF; abundance: NA; v_gene: TRBV15; d_gene: NA; j_gene: TRBJ2-1
CDR3nt: TGTGCCAGCAGTGAAGCGAGTGGGTCAAATCAGCCCCAGCATTTT; CDR3aa: CASSEASGSNQPQHF; abundance: NA; v_gene: TRBV2; d_gene: NA; j_gene: TRBJ1-5
CDR3nt: TGTGCCAGCAGTGACTCCCAGGGAATCTCCTACGAGCAGTACTTC; CDR3aa: CASSDSQGISYEQYF; abundance: NA; v_gene: TRBV6-1; d_gene: NA; j_gene: TRBJ2-7
CDR3nt: TGTGCCAGCAGCGTAGAGTCTAGCGTCCTAGAGACCCAGTACTTC; CDR3aa: CASSVESSVLETQYF; abundance: NA; v_gene: TRBV9; d_gene: NA; j_gene: TRBJ2-5
CDR3nt: TGTGCCAGTACCCATACCCCAGGGCCAAGGCTATTTGGCGAGCAGTACTTC; CDR3aa: CASTHTPGPRLFGEQYF; abundance: NA; v_gene: TRBV19; d_gene: NA; j_gene: TRBJ2-7
CDR3nt: TGTGCCTGGAAGGGGGGGGTCGCCGGGGAGCTGTTTTTT; CDR3aa: CAWKGGVAGELFF; abundance: NA; v_gene: TRBV30; d_gene: NA; j_gene: TRBJ2-2
CDR3nt: TGTGCCAGCAGCTTGGGACAGGGGGCGCTTGGGGAGCAGTACTTC; CDR3aa: CASSLGQGALGEQYF; abundance: NA; v_gene: TRBV5-5; d_gene: TRBD1; j_gene: TRBJ2-7
CDR3nt: TGTGCCAGCCAGCCAGGGGGAAGCACAGATACGCAGTATTTT; CDR3aa: CASQPGGSTDTQYF; abundance: NA; v_gene: TRBV28; d_gene: TRBD1; j_gene: TRBJ2-3
CDR3nt: TGTGCCAGCAGTTTAATCGGGCAGCCTACCTCACCCCTCCACTTT; CDR3aa: CASSLIGQPTSPLHF; abundance: NA; v_gene: TRBV28; d_gene: NA; j_gene: TRBJ1-6
CDR3nt: TGTGCCAGCAGCCCCCACGATATAGCGGGGGACTTC; CDR3aa: CASSPHDIAGDF; abundance: NA; v_gene: TRBV6-6; d_gene: TRBD2; j_gene: TRBJ2-5
CDR3nt: TGTGCCAGCAGTTTTGGGACAGATAGCAATCAGCCCCAGCATTTT; CDR3aa: CASSFGTDSNQPQHF; abundance: once; v_gene: TRBV27; d_gene: TRBD1; j_gene: TRBJ1-5
CDR3nt: TGTGCCACCAGCAGATGGGGACTAGCGGGAGGATCGCGGGTCTTC; CDR3aa: CATSRWGLAGGSRVF; abundance: NA; v_gene: TRBV15; d_gene: TRBD2; j_gene: TRBJ2-1
CDR3nt: TGCGCCAGCAGCCAAGGGATCCAGCGCTACGAGCAGTACTTC; CDR3aa: CASSQGIQRYEQYF; abundance: NA; v_gene: TRBV4-1; d_gene: NA; j_gene: TRBJ2-7
CDR3nt: TGTGCCAGTAGTGTGGCCGGGACAGGGCAAGAGACCCAGTACTTC; CDR3aa: CASSVAGTGQETQYF; abundance: NA; v_gene: TRBV19; d_gene: TRBD1; j_gene: TRBJ2-5
CDR3nt: TGTGCCAGCAGCGTCTACAGGGATAATTCACCCCTCCACTTT; CDR3aa: CASSVYRDNSPLHF; abundance: NA; v_gene: TRBV9; d_gene: NA; j_gene: TRBJ1-6
CDR3nt: TGTGCCAGCAGTCCCCGGGACAGGGGAGCCGAGCAGTACTTC; CDR3aa: CASSPRDRGAEQYF; abundance: once; v_gene: TRBV6-5; d_gene: TRBD1; j_gene: TRBJ2-7
CDR3nt: TGTGCCAGCATGGACAGGGTAGTTCAGCCCCAGCATTTT; CDR3aa: CASMDRVVQPQHF; abundance: once; v_gene: TRBV6-1; d_gene: TRBD1; j_gene: TRBJ1-5
CDR3nt: TGTGCCAGCAGACCGAGTTTGGGATCCTACGAGCAGTACTTC; CDR3aa: CASRPSLGSYEQYF; abundance: NA; v_gene: TRBV7-8; d_gene: NA; j_gene: TRBJ2-7
CDR3nt: TGTGCCATCAGTGCTGGTATATTGGACAGGGGAGGGGAAGGCTACACCTTC; CDR3aa: CAISAGILDRGGEGYTF; abundance: once; v_gene: TRBV10-3; d_gene: TRBD1; j_gene: TRBJ1-2
CDR3nt: TGCGCCAGCAGCCTATCAGGGGGCGATCAGCCCCAGCATTTT; CDR3aa: CASSLSGGDQPQHF; abundance: NA; v_gene: TRBV5-1; d_gene: TRBD1; j_gene: TRBJ1-5
CDR3nt: TGTGCCAGCTCACCTAGACAGGGGGGCATTAATTCACCCCTCCACTTT; CDR3aa: CASSPRQGGINSPLHF; abundance: NA; v_gene: TRBV18; d_gene: TRBD1; j_gene: TRBJ1-6
CDR3nt: TGTGCCAGTAGTGATCTGGGCCCCTATAATTCACCCCTCCACTTT; CDR3aa: CASSDLGPYNSPLHF; abundance: few; v_gene: TRBV19; d_gene: NA; j_gene: TRBJ1-6
CDR3nt: TGTGCCACCGTCTCGGTATCCATGAACACTGAAGCTTTCTTT; CDR3aa: CATVSVSMNTEAFF; abundance: NA; v_gene: TRBV28; d_gene: NA; j_gene: TRBJ1-1
CDR3nt: TGTGCCAGCAGCCCAATGGCCGGTGAGCAGTTCTTC; CDR3aa: CASSPMAGEQFF; abundance: NA; v_gene: TRBV7-9; d_gene: NA; j_gene: TRBJ2-1
CDR3nt: TGCGCCAGCAGCTTAGGCCGATTGGGGACCGGGGAGCTGTTTTTT; CDR3aa: CASSLGRLGTGELFF; abundance: NA; v_gene: TRBV5-1; d_gene: NA; j_gene: TRBJ2-2
CDR3nt: TGTGCCAGCAGCTTAGAGTGGGGACGGAACTACGAGCAGTACTTC; CDR3aa: CASSLEWGRNYEQYF; abundance: NA; v_gene: TRBV11-2; d_gene: NA; j_gene: TRBJ2-7
CDR3nt: TGTGCCAGCAGCTTAGCCCGACAGGGGGAGCAGTTCTTC; CDR3aa: CASSLARQGEQFF; abundance: NA; v_gene: TRBV11-2; d_gene: TRBD1; j_gene: TRBJ2-1
CDR3nt: TGTGCCAGCTCACCTTCCACTGACAGGTTCTATGGCTACACCTTC; CDR3aa: CASSPSTDRFYGYTF; abundance: NA; v_gene: TRBV18; d_gene: NA; j_gene: TRBJ1-2
CDR3nt: TGTGCCAGCTCACCCCCGACTTACAGGGGGCGTGAAGAGACCCAGTACTTC; CDR3aa: CASSPPTYRGREETQYF; abundance: once; v_gene: TRBV18; d_gene: TRBD1; j_gene: TRBJ2-5
CDR3nt: TGTGCCAGCAGCTTATTGGCCGACGGAGAGACCCAGTACTTC; CDR3aa: CASSLLADGETQYF; abundance: NA; v_gene: TRBV7-2; d_gene: NA; j_gene: TRBJ2-5
CDR3nt: TGCGCCAGCAGCCAAGACGAGGGCAGGGGGACAGATACGCAGTATTTT; CDR3aa: CASSQDEGRGTDTQYF; abundance: NA; v_gene: TRBV4-3; d_gene: TRBD1; j_gene: TRBJ2-3